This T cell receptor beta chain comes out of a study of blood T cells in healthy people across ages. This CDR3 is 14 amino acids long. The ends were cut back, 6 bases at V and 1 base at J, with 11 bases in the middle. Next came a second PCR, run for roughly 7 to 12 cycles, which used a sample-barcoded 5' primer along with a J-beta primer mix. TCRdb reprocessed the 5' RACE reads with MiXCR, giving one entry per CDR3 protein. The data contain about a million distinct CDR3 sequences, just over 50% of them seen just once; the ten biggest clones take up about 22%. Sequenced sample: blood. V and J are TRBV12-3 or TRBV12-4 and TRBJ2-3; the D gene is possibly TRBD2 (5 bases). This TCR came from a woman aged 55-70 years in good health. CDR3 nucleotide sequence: TGTGCCAGCAGCTTCGGGAAGCGCACAGATACGCAGTATTTT. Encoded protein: CASSFGKRTDTQYF.